Sequencing of this T cell receptor beta chain was carried out in a study of cytomegalovirus exposure and HLA in healthy donors. PCR amplification relied on 60 Vbeta primers (plus 13 Jbeta primers). Sequenced by immunoSEQ multiplex PCR; TCRdb stores in-frame clones only, minus some. Counted here are 200,000 to 300,000 clones, roughly 80% occurring once; the ten biggest clones make up around 5%. V gave up 4 bases and J gave up 2 bases, with 15 bases separating them. The germline gives CDR1 SGHDN, CDR2 FVKESK. The CDR3 extends over 16 amino acids. Study-wide results and caveats: Most likely, a cluster of highly shared sequence variants arose as a sequencing artifact.

To note about this clone: What it recognizes is unknown.

The V call is TRBV14, the J call TRBJ2-4; possibly TRBD1 for D (7 bases). The TCR originated in a woman aged 40 to 50 in good health and CMV-seropositive. The source material was PBMCs. The CDR3 DNA follows: TGTGCCAGCAGCCCCGTGGAGGGGGCAACCAAAAACATTCAGTACTTC. Its protein is CASSPVEGATKNIQYF.